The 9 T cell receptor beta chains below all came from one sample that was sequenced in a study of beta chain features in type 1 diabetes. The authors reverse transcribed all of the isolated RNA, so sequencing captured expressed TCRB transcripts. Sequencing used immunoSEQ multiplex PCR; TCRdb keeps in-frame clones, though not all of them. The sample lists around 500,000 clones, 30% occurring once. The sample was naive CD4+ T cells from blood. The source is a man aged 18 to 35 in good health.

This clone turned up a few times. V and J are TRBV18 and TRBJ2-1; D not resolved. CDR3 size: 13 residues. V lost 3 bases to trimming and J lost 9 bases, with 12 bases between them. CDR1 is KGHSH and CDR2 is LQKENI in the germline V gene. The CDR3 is CASSPAERGEQFF. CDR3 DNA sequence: TGTGCCAGCTCACCTGCAGAGCGTGGTGAGCAGTTCTTC.

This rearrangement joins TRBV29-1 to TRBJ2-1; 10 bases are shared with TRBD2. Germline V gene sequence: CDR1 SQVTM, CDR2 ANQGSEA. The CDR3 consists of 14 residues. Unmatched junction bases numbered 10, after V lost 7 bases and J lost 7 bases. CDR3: CSARAGGLTNEQFF. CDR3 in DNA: TGCAGCGCTAGAGCGGGAGGGCTCACAAATGAGCAGTTCTTC.

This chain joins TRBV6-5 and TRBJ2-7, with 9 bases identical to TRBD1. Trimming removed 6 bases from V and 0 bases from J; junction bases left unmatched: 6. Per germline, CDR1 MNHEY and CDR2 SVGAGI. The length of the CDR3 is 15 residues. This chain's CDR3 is CASRLGQGISYEQYF. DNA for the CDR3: TGTGCCAGCAGGTTGGGACAGGGCATCTCCTACGAGCAGTACTTC.

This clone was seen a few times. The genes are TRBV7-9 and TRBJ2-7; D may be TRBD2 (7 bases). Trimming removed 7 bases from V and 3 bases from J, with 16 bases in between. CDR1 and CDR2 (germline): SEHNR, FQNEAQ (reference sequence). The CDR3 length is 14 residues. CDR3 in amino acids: CASTYRGGLYEQYF. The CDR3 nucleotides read TGTGCCAGCACCTACCGCGGGGGCCTCTACGAGCAGTACTTC.

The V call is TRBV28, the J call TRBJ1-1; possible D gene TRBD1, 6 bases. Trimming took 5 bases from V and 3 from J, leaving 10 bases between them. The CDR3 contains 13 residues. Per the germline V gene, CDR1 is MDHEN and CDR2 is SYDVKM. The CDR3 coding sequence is TGTGCCAGCAGTGTACCAGGGGACACTGAAGCTTTCTTT. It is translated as CASSVPGDTEAFF.

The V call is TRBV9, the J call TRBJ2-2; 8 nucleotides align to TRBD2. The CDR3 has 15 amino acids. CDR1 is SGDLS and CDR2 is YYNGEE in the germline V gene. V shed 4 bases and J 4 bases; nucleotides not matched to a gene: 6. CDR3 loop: CASSPGTSSTGELFF. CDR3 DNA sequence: TGTGCCAGCAGCCCCGGGACTAGTAGCACCGGGGAGCTGTTTTTT. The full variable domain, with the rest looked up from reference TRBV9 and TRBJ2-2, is DSGVTQTPKHLITATGQRVTLRCSPRSGDLSVYWYQQSLDQGLQFLIQYYNGEERAKGNILERFSAQQFPDLHSELNLSSLELGDSALYFCASSPGTSSTGELFFGEGSRLTVL.

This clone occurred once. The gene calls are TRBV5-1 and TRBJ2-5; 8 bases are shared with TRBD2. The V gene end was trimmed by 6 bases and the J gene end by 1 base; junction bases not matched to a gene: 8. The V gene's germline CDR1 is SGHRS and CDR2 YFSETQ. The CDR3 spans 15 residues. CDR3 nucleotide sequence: TGCGCCAGCAACAGTCTAGCGGGCCTCCAAGAGACCCAGTACTTC. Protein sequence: CASNSLAGLQETQYF.

CDR3 protein: CATSREPGQGAYEQYF. CDR3 sequence (DNA): TGTGCCACCAGCAGGGAACCCGGACAGGGGGCATACGAGCAGTACTTC. The chain recombines TRBV15 with TRBJ2-7; 11 positions match TRBD1. There are 16 residues in the CDR3. Germline CDR1 and CDR2: LNHNV and YYDKDF (reference sequence). Trimming took 3 bases from V and 4 from J; bases not matched to a gene: 8.

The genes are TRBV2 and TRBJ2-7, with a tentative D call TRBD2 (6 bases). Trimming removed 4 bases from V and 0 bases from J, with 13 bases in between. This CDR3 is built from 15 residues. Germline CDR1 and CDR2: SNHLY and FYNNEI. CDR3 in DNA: TGTGCCAGCAGTGGGAGGGCGGAAAGCTCCTACGAGCAGTACTTC. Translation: CASSGRAESSYEQYF.